The 9 T cell receptor beta chains listed next were all sequenced from one sample in a study of graft-versus-host responses after intestinal transplantation. The method was immunoSEQ multiplex PCR; TCRdb's version includes in-frame clones alone and lacks a portion of them. The table lists tens of thousands of clones, 75% to 90% of them singletons, with over 4% in the top ten. Sequenced here: PBMCs, sampled about 62 days after intestinal transplantation. The receptors were sampled from a human patient who received an intestinal transplant, so some T cells may come from the graft donor.

V gene TRBV19 combines with J gene TRBJ2-3; no clear D. The CDR3 has 16 residues. Germline V CDR1 and CDR2: LNHDA, SQIVND (reference sequence). Trimming removed 1 base at V and 0 bases at J, with 11 bases between. The CDR3 nucleotides are TGTGCCAGTAGTATAGGGACGTTAGCTAGCACAGATACGCAGTATTTT. Translated, it gives CASSIGTLASTDTQYF.

The CDR3 here is CATSRDYLIARQGETQYF. The CDR3, as DNA: TGTGCCACCAGCAGAGATTACTTGATCGCAAGACAGGGAGAGACCCAGTACTTC. The rearrangement joins TRBV15 to TRBJ2-5, with 7 nucleotides matching TRBD1. CDR3 length: 18 amino acids. V was pared by 0 bases and J by 4 bases, with 14 bases of the junction left unmatched. Germline values: CDR1 LNHNV, CDR2 YYDKDF (reference sequence).

The chain links TRBV4-3 to TRBJ2-2; 11 nucleotides line up with TRBD2. The CDR3 has 17 amino acids. With V trimmed by 3 bases and J by 4 bases, 7 bases remained unmatched. The germline CDR1 and CDR2 sequences are LGHNA and YSLEER. Here the CDR3 reads CASSHDLAGGLTGELFF. In nucleotides, the CDR3 is TGCGCCAGCAGCCACGACCTAGCGGGGGGACTCACCGGGGAGCTGTTTTTT.

The chain has TRBV15 and TRBJ2-1; D gene ambiguous. The CDR3 totals 13 residues. V was clipped by 1 base and J by 8 bases, with 9 bases between them. Germline CDR1 is LNHNV and CDR2 is YYDKDF (reference sequence). The CDR3 here is CATSRVSGDEQFF. The CDR3 nucleotides read TGTGCCACCAGCAGAGTTTCCGGTGATGAGCAGTTCTTC.

This sequence joins TRBV11-3 and TRBJ1-5, with D possibly matching TRBD1 (6 bases). Trimming removed 8 bases at V and 0 bases at J, with 17 bases between. The CDR3 sequence is 16 residues long. The germline V gene encodes CDR1 SGHNT and CDR2 YENEEA. Here the CDR3 reads CASSSAGGYSNQPQHF. For the CDR3, the DNA is TGTGCCAGCTCGTCCGCTGGGGGCTATAGCAATCAGCCCCAGCATTTT. The whole variable domain, remainder taken from reference TRBV11-3 and TRBJ1-5, is EAGVVQSPRYKIIEKKQPVAFWCNPISGHNTLYWYLQNLGQGPELLIRYENEEAVDDSQLPKDRFSAERLKGVDSTLKIQPAELGDSAVYLCASSSAGGYSNQPQHFGDGTRLSIL.

On this clone itself: An end of the junction differs from the germline gene, which may be a read error. The chain joins TRBV29-1 to TRBJ2-3; D might be TRBD1 (5 bases). The CDR3 extends over 13 amino acids. The germline gives CDR1 SQVTM, CDR2 ANQGSEA. DNA of the CDR3: TGCAGCGTTGCATGGCAGGGCACAGGTACGCAGTATTTT. Protein: CSVAWQGTGTQYF.

The genes are TRBV13 and TRBJ1-1; D is undetermined. The V gene's germline CDR1 is PRHDT and CDR2 FYEKMQ (reference sequence). Trimming pared 1 base from V and 7 bases from J, leaving 4 bases between. The CDR3 is 11 residues long. The CDR3 spells CASSLDGEAFF. CDR3 in DNA: TGTGCCAGCAGCTTAGACGGTGAAGCTTTCTTT.

J is TRBJ2-3 and V is TRBV30; 8 positions match TRBD2. V shed 0 bases, J shed 6 bases, and the junction held 5 bases outside the gene matches. CDR3 length: 14 amino acids. The germline gives CDR1 GTSNPN, CDR2 SVGIG (reference sequence). The DNA for the CDR3 is TGTGCCTGGAGTGTAGGCGGGGGGACCGATACGCAGTATTTT. This encodes CAWSVGGGTDTQYF.

The V gene is TRBV21-1, the J gene TRBJ1-2; the table names TRBD1, a call not compared with the DNA. TRBV21-1 is a listed pseudogene. The CDR3 is 14 amino acids. The CDR3 region has the DNA TGTGCCAGCAGCCGGCCCACAGGGGGCGCTGGCTACACCTTC. Protein product: CASSRPTGGAGYTF.